A selection of T cell receptor beta chains follows, all from one sample in a study of T cells in Graves' hyperthyroidism and ophthalmopathy. TCRdb reprocessed the multiplex PCR reads with MiXCR, giving one entry per CDR3 protein. The table includes fewer than 750,000 distinct CDR3 sequences, roughly 15% detected once. The sequenced material came from blood. The receptors were gathered from a woman in her 40s with Graves' ophthalmopathy. The CDR3 runs from the conserved cysteine through the conserved F or W. Each record gives: clone size, J gene, V gene, D gene, CDR3 DNA, CDR3 protein. A D gene is named only where the DNA matches it firmly. The size of a clone is reported for some rows only, either as once, few or many, or as a class for expanded clones.

clone size: .
J gene: TRBJ2-2
V gene: TRBV19
D gene: .
CDR3 DNA: .
CDR3 protein: CASRASGANVLTFGAGTGELFF

clone size: many
J gene: TRBJ2-7
V gene: TRBV28
D gene: .
CDR3 DNA: TGTGCCAGCAGTTTACCGCGGTCGCTATACGAGCAGTACTTC
CDR3 protein: CASSLPRSLYEQYF

clone size: many
J gene: TRBJ2-7
V gene: TRBV5-1
D gene: TRBD2
CDR3 DNA: TGCGCCAGCAGCTTGGTAACTAGCGGGAGCGAGCAGTACTTC
CDR3 protein: CASSLVTSGSEQYF

clone size: many
J gene: TRBJ2-5
V gene: TRBV11-2
D gene: .
CDR3 DNA: TGTGCCAGCAGCGACTGGCGGGGCCAAGAGACCCAGTACTTC
CDR3 protein: CASSDWRGQETQYF

clone size: many
J gene: TRBJ2-7
V gene: TRBV20-1
D gene: .
CDR3 DNA: TGCAGTGCTAGGGGCCCAGCTTACGAGCAGTACTTC
CDR3 protein: CSARGPAYEQYF

clone size: few
J gene: TRBJ2-7
V gene: TRBV6-5
D gene: TRBD2
CDR3 DNA: TGTGTCAGCAGTTACTATGGGGGGGGAGGATACGAGCAGTACTTC
CDR3 protein: CVSSYYGGGGYEQYF

clone size: few
J gene: TRBJ1-1
V gene: TRBV15
D gene: TRBD1
CDR3 DNA: TGTGCCACCAGCAAACTTGGACAGGGAACTGAAGCTTTCTTT
CDR3 protein: CATSKLGQGTEAFF

clone size: many
J gene: TRBJ2-7
V gene: TRBV6-2/TRBV6-3
D gene: .
CDR3 DNA: TGTGCCAGCAGTTACCCCGGGACCCCAGCCGTGTACTACGAGCAGTACTTC
CDR3 protein: CASSYPGTPAVYYEQYF

clone size: many
J gene: TRBJ2-5
V gene: TRBV28
D gene: .
CDR3 DNA: TGTGCCAGCAGTTTCCAGGACTACCAAGAGACCCAGTACTTC
CDR3 protein: CASSFQDYQETQYF

clone size: many
J gene: TRBJ2-7
V gene: TRBV7-2
D gene: TRBD2
CDR3 DNA: TGTGCCAGCAGCGTAGTAGCGGGAGAAGTCTACGAGCAGTACTTC
CDR3 protein: CASSVVAGEVYEQYF

clone size: many
J gene: TRBJ1-5
V gene: TRBV28
D gene: .
CDR3 DNA: TGTGCCAGCAGTCGCCACTTGGGGGGCGGCAATCAGCCCCAGCATTTT
CDR3 protein: CASSRHLGGGNQPQHF

clone size: many
J gene: TRBJ1-2
V gene: TRBV5-4
D gene: .
CDR3 DNA: TGTGCCAGCACCCCCTCCTCAGGGATTTACCTCTATGGCTACACCTTC
CDR3 protein: CASTPSSGIYLYGYTF

clone size: many
J gene: TRBJ1-2
V gene: TRBV6-5
D gene: .
CDR3 DNA: TGTGCCAGCAGTTACAGAGCTTATGGCTACACCTTC
CDR3 protein: CASSYRAYGYTF

clone size: many
J gene: TRBJ2-5
V gene: TRBV14
D gene: .
CDR3 DNA: TGTGCCAGCAGTTTCGGAGGGGGGAGCGGAGAAGAGACCCAGTACTTC
CDR3 protein: CASSFGGGSGEETQYF

clone size: .
J gene: TRBJ2-7
V gene: TRBV28
D gene: .
CDR3 DNA: TGTGCCAGCAGCAGGCGGGGCGGGACCCCCTACGAGCAGTACTTC
CDR3 protein: CASSRRGGTPYEQYF

clone size: many
J gene: TRBJ2-5
V gene: TRBV28
D gene: .
CDR3 DNA: TGTGCCAGCAGTTTGCCCCACCGAGAGCAGCAACAAGAGACCCAGTACTTC
CDR3 protein: CASSLPHREQQQETQYF

clone size: many
J gene: TRBJ1-1
V gene: TRBV29-1
D gene: .
CDR3 DNA: TGCAGCGTTGAAAGGGTAGGAGGGACTGAAGCTTTCTTT
CDR3 protein: CSVERVGGTEAFF

clone size: .
J gene: TRBJ2-6
V gene: TRBV5-1
D gene: .
CDR3 DNA: TGCGCCAGCAGCCCAAATACTTTCTCTGGGGCCAACGTCCTGACTTTC
CDR3 protein: CASSPNTFSGANVLTF

clone size: many
J gene: TRBJ2-5
V gene: TRBV28
D gene: .
CDR3 DNA: TGTGCCAGCAGGGGGGAGTCGAACCAAGAGACCCAGTACTTC
CDR3 protein: CASRGESNQETQYF

clone size: many
J gene: TRBJ1-2
V gene: TRBV10-3
D gene: TRBD1
CDR3 DNA: TGTGCCATCAGTGAGGACCGGGACAGGGTGGGCGGCTACACCTTC
CDR3 protein: CAISEDRDRVGGYTF

clone size: many
J gene: TRBJ1-2
V gene: TRBV2
D gene: .
CDR3 DNA: TGTGCCAGCCGTTTCGGGGGCGTGGATGGCTACACCTTC
CDR3 protein: CASRFGGVDGYTF

clone size: many
J gene: TRBJ1-1
V gene: TRBV27
D gene: .
CDR3 DNA: TGTGCCACCAGAATCTCCCTCGAGTACACTGAAGCTTTCTTT
CDR3 protein: CATRISLEYTEAFF

clone size: many
J gene: TRBJ1-1
V gene: TRBV29-1
D gene: .
CDR3 DNA: TGCAGCGTTGGAGAGACCTTGAACACTGAAGCTTTCTTT
CDR3 protein: CSVGETLNTEAFF

clone size: once
J gene: TRBJ2-5
V gene: TRBV6-1
D gene: TRBD2
CDR3 DNA: TGTACCAGCAGTGGAATGAGGGAGGGCCCGGAGACCCAGTACTTC
CDR3 protein: CTSSGMREGPETQYF

clone size: many
J gene: TRBJ2-7
V gene: TRBV20-1
D gene: TRBD2
CDR3 DNA: TGCAGTGCTAGCCGCACTAGCGAGGCCTACGAGCAGTACTTC
CDR3 protein: CSASRTSEAYEQYF

clone size: many
J gene: TRBJ1-1
V gene: TRBV4-1
D gene: .
CDR3 DNA: TGCGCCAGCAGCCAAGATCTTATGAACACTGAAGCTTTCTTT
CDR3 protein: CASSQDLMNTEAFF

clone size: .
J gene: TRBJ2-2
V gene: TRBV19
D gene: TRBD2
CDR3 DNA: TGTGCCACAAGCGGGAGTTGGGCCGGGGAGCTGTTTTTT
CDR3 protein: CATSGSWAGELFF

clone size: many
J gene: TRBJ1-1
V gene: TRBV3-1
D gene: .
CDR3 DNA: TGTGCCAGCAGCCAGGGCACGGTAATGAACACTGAAGCTTTCTTT
CDR3 protein: CASSQGTVMNTEAFF

clone size: few
J gene: TRBJ1-1
V gene: TRBV6-2/TRBV6-3
D gene: .
CDR3 DNA: TGTGCCAGCAGCCCGCCCCTTCCCCAAGTGAACACTGAAGCTTTCTTT
CDR3 protein: CASSPPLPQVNTEAFF

clone size: many
J gene: TRBJ1-2
V gene: TRBV12-3/TRBV12-4
D gene: TRBD1
CDR3 DNA: TGTGCCAGCAGTTCCTCGGACAGGGTTGGTGGCTACACCTTC
CDR3 protein: CASSSSDRVGGYTF

clone size: few
J gene: TRBJ1-5
V gene: TRBV28
D gene: .
CDR3 DNA: TGTGCCAGCACCCCGGGGAAGGTTGTAGTAGGCAATCAGCCCCAGCATTTT
CDR3 protein: CASTPGKVVVGNQPQHF

clone size: few
J gene: TRBJ2-7
V gene: TRBV28
D gene: .
CDR3 DNA: TGTGCCAGCAGTTCTACCCATCTGGGCGAGCAGTACTTC
CDR3 protein: CASSSTHLGEQYF

clone size: many
J gene: TRBJ2-7
V gene: TRBV6-2/TRBV6-3
D gene: TRBD2
CDR3 DNA: TGTGCCAGCCATACCCGTGCTAGCGGTATCTACGAGCAGTACTTC
CDR3 protein: CASHTRASGIYEQYF

clone size: few
J gene: TRBJ2-2
V gene: TRBV28
D gene: TRBD2
CDR3 DNA: TGTGCCAGCTCCTGGGAGGGCCTTACCGGGGAGCTGTTTTTT
CDR3 protein: CASSWEGLTGELFF

clone size: .
J gene: TRBJ2-5
V gene: TRBV4-1
D gene: TRBD2
CDR3 DNA: TGCGCCAGCAGCCAAGTTCGTACGGGAGGGCGGTCAGAGACCCAGTACTTC
CDR3 protein: CASSQVRTGGRSETQYF

clone size: many
J gene: TRBJ2-4
V gene: TRBV28
D gene: .
CDR3 DNA: TGTGCCAGCGGCCTTTCGGCAGGGGGGTTAGCCAAAAACATTCAGTACTTC
CDR3 protein: CASGLSAGGLAKNIQYF

clone size: .
J gene: TRBJ2-4
V gene: TRBV12-3/TRBV12-4
D gene: .
CDR3 DNA: TGTGCCAGCACCTTGGGGCAAAACATTCAGTACTTC
CDR3 protein: CASTLGQNIQYF

clone size: .
J gene: TRBJ2-7
V gene: TRBV12-3/TRBV12-4
D gene: .
CDR3 DNA: TGTGCCAGCAGTTTAAAATCGGCCAGAACCTACGAGCAGTACTTC
CDR3 protein: CASSLKSARTYEQYF

clone size: many
J gene: TRBJ1-5
V gene: TRBV2
D gene: TRBD1
CDR3 DNA: TGTGCCACCCAGGGACAGTCTAATCAGCCCCAGCATTTT
CDR3 protein: CATQGQSNQPQHF

clone size: once
J gene: TRBJ2-5
V gene: TRBV10-3
D gene: .
CDR3 DNA: TGTGCCACCAAGCAAGCGGGCGGAGAGACCCAGTACTTC
CDR3 protein: CATKQAGGETQYF

clone size: many
J gene: TRBJ1-2
V gene: TRBV25-1
D gene: .
CDR3 DNA: TGTGCCAGCAGTGAATATAAAGGTGGCTACACCTTC
CDR3 protein: CASSEYKGGYTF

clone size: many
J gene: TRBJ1-2
V gene: TRBV7-2
D gene: TRBD1
CDR3 DNA: TGTGCCAGCAGCTCGGACAGGGAGGGTTCTGGCTACACCTTC
CDR3 protein: CASSSDREGSGYTF

clone size: many
J gene: TRBJ1-1
V gene: TRBV6-2/TRBV6-3
D gene: .
CDR3 DNA: TGTGCCAGCACGACGTCGGGGGGTGGGACTGAAGCTTTCTTT
CDR3 protein: CASTTSGGGTEAFF

clone size: many
J gene: TRBJ2-4
V gene: TRBV6-2/TRBV6-3
D gene: .
CDR3 DNA: TGTGCCAGCAGTCCCCGGGGAGTCGGGGACATTCAGTACTTC
CDR3 protein: CASSPRGVGDIQYF

clone size: many
J gene: TRBJ1-5
V gene: TRBV6-1
D gene: TRBD1
CDR3 DNA: TGTGCCAGTAGGACAGGGAACGATCAGCCCCAGCATTTT
CDR3 protein: CASRTGNDQPQHF

clone size: few
J gene: TRBJ2-7
V gene: TRBV20-1
D gene: TRBD2
CDR3 DNA: TGCAGTGCTAGGTTGCCTAGCGGGATCAGAGGCTACGAGCAGTACTTC
CDR3 protein: CSARLPSGIRGYEQYF

clone size: many
J gene: TRBJ2-7
V gene: TRBV15
D gene: .
CDR3 DNA: TGTGCCACCAGCAGTGGCTCGAGGGTGCTGTACTTC
CDR3 protein: CATSSGSRVLYF

clone size: .
J gene: TRBJ2-7
V gene: TRBV6-2/TRBV6-3
D gene: TRBD2
CDR3 DNA: TGTGCCAGCAGTTACGAGGGACTAGCGGAATCCTACGAGCAGTACTTC
CDR3 protein: CASSYEGLAESYEQYF

clone size: .
J gene: TRBJ2-7
V gene: TRBV2
D gene: .
CDR3 DNA: TGTGCCAGCAGTGAAGGACTGGGCGAGCAGTACTTC
CDR3 protein: CASSEGLGEQYF

clone size: many
J gene: TRBJ2-7
V gene: TRBV6-1
D gene: .
CDR3 DNA: TGTGCCAGCAGTAAACTGACTAGTATCGAGCAGTACTTC
CDR3 protein: CASSKLTSIEQYF

clone size: many
J gene: TRBJ2-7
V gene: TRBV3-1
D gene: .
CDR3 DNA: TGTGCCAGCAGCCAAGAGGGTCGACGGGCCTACTCCTACGAGCAGTACTTC
CDR3 protein: CASSQEGRRAYSYEQYF

clone size: many
J gene: TRBJ2-7
V gene: TRBV19
D gene: TRBD2
CDR3 DNA: TGTGCCAGTAGTATCGGCGGGAGGCCCTACGAGCAGTACTTC
CDR3 protein: CASSIGGRPYEQYF

clone size: many
J gene: TRBJ2-2
V gene: TRBV12-3/TRBV12-4
D gene: .
CDR3 DNA: TGTGCCAGCAGGACCGGGACACTCGCGAACACCGGGGAGCTGTTTTTT
CDR3 protein: CASRTGTLANTGELFF